The count of the clone carrying this T cell receptor (beta chain) is one. The method was immunoSEQ multiplex PCR; TCRdb's version includes in-frame clones alone and lacks a portion of them. Among some 25,000 clones, roughly 96% were seen once, and the ten largest hold approximately 0.2%. The sample comes from a study of B cell selection in AIRE deficiency. Looked up from germline, CDR1 is MDHEN and CDR2 is SYDVKM. The CDR3 extends over 18 amino acids. Trimming left V 5 bases short and J 2 bases short, with 22 bases between. Sorting defined conventional CD4 T cells as CD4+CD127+. The clonotype originates from a human donor with AIRE deficiency. The gene calls are TRBV28 and TRBJ2-1; D might be TRBD2 (6 bases). Sequencing used conventional CD4+ T cells sorted from PBMCs. This CDR3 is CASSGTVGSGLPYNEQFF. CDR3 nucleotide sequence: TGTGCCAGCAGTGGGACGGTGGGTAGCGGTCTTCCCTACAATGAGCAGTTCTTC.